This T cell receptor beta chain comes out of a study of identical twins. Findings and limits, study-wide: Modelling underestimated the level of out-of-frame TCR alpha sharing observed in monozygotic twins.

TCRdb re-called the 5' RACE reads through MiXCR, storing one row per CDR3 protein. The sample lists a few hundred thousand distinct CDR3 sequences, 9% to 10% seen once, with more than 2.5% in the top ten. The germline V and J ends were trimmed by 3 bases and 4 bases, with 11 bases remaining between them. From germline, CDR1 is SGHRS and CDR2 YFSETQ. The CDR3 totals 13 residues. This clonotype was seen only a few times. What it binds is not known. Donors were all healthy Caucasians. In addition, the sample was reused for a study of yellow fever vaccine responses in identical twins.

This sequence joins TRBV5-1 and TRBJ2-7; tentatively, D is TRBD1 (5 bases). The sequenced sample consisted of PBMCs. This clonotype was sampled from a woman aged 18-29 years in good health. The chain's CDR3 is CASSYDRIYEQYF. The CDR3 region has the DNA TGCGCCAGCAGCTACGACAGAATTTACGAGCAGTACTTC.